The following is a T cell receptor (beta chain) sequence with its context. The source of the sample is a study of blood T cell repertoires in COVID-19. On the study more broadly: Acute and convalescent COVID-19 samples came from the United States, Italy and Spain. The cDNA or gDNA used as material had been derived from T cells, B-cell-depleted T cells, or PBMCs.

In the study's own analysis: Estimation of nucleated cell counts relied on the amplification of reference gene primers. Measured with immunoSEQ multiplex PCR; TCRdb has only the in-frame clones, and not every one. From that table come the V and J calls and clone size; the DNA was used to work out D and trimming. Of under 300,000 clones in the sample, 88% were seen once. V was pared by 8 bases and J by 5 bases, with 10 bases between. The CDR3 has 11 amino acids. The germline gives CDR1 SQVTM, CDR2 ANQGSEA. The rearrangement links TRBV29-1 to TRBJ2-1; D is unresolved. The sample taken for sequencing was peripheral blood. The receptor was isolated from a woman in her 30s with acute or convalescent COVID-19. This chain's CDR3 is CSSEGDNEQFF. The CDR3 DNA follows: TGCAGCTCTGAAGGCGACAATGAGCAGTTCTTC.